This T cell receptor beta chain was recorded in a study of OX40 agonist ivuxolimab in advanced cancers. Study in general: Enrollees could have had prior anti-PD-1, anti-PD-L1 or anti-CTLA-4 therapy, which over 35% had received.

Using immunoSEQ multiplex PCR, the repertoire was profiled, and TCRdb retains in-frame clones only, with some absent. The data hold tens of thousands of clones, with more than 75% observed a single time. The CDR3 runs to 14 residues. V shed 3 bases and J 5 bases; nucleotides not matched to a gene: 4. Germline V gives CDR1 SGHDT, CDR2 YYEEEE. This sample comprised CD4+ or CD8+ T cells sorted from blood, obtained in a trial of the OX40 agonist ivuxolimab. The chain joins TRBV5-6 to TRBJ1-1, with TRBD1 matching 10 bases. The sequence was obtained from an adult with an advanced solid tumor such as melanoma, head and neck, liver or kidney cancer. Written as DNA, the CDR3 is TGTGCCAGCAGCTCGACAGGGGGCAGAACTGAAGCTTTCTTT. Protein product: CASSSTGGRTEAFF.